This T cell receptor (beta chain) was retrieved from a study of blood T cell repertoires in COVID-19. The wider study: Sources were T cells, B-cell-depleted T cells, or PBMCs; the material itself was cDNA or gDNA.

With 4 bases clipped from V and 8 bases from J, the junction kept 7 bases outside the gene matches. This CDR3 has 13 amino acids. Germline V gene lookup returns CDR1 SQVTM and CDR2 ANQGSEA. Assay used: immunoSEQ multiplex PCR; TCRdb lists only in-frame clones, some missing. The data show around 380,000 clones, 87% seen once. Allocation to cohorts depended on clinical history reported by the participants. Donors of Cohort 3 who recovered were those that had two negative PCRs, clearance, or symptom resolution. The chain recombines TRBV29-1 with TRBJ1-4, with 7 positions matching TRBD1. This TCR derives from a man aged 25-45 years who had recovered from COVID-19. The material sequenced was PBMCs or T cells enriched from blood (not recorded which). The CDR3 protein is CSVATGAGEKLFF. The CDR3 DNA reads as TGCAGCGTTGCCACAGGGGCGGGCGAAAAACTGTTTTTT.